Each of the 2 T cell receptor beta chains below was sequenced from the same sample in a study of cytomegalovirus exposure and HLA in healthy donors. The study ran its PCR with 60 Vbeta and 13 Jbeta primers. The protocol was immunoSEQ multiplex PCR, while the TCRdb copy is restricted to in-frame clones and leaves out a portion. The sample lists approximately 170,000 clones; approximately 88% were seen once. Material: PBMCs. The origin of the receptors is a boy between 2 and 10 years old in good health and CMV-seronegative.

This clone has just a few counts. V is TRBV7-9 and J is TRBJ1-2; no reliable D call. CDR3 length: 13 residues. V dropped 1 base and J dropped 6 bases, with 9 bases sitting between them. Germline loops: CDR1 SEHNR, CDR2 FQNEAQ (reference sequence). CDR3 sequence reads: CASSLVGRDGYTF. The CDR3 coding sequence is TGTGCCAGCAGCTTAGTCGGGCGGGATGGCTACACCTTC.

The chain uses TRBV27 and TRBJ1-6; D is possibly TRBD1 (6 bases). Germline CDR1 MNHEY, CDR2 SMNVEV (reference sequence). The CDR3 contains 16 residues. V lost 5 bases, J lost 1 base, and 12 bases lay in between. For the CDR3, the DNA is TGTGCCAGCAGTCCCGCAGGGGCGTCCTATAATTCACCCCTCCACTTT. The encoded protein is CASSPAGASYNSPLHF.